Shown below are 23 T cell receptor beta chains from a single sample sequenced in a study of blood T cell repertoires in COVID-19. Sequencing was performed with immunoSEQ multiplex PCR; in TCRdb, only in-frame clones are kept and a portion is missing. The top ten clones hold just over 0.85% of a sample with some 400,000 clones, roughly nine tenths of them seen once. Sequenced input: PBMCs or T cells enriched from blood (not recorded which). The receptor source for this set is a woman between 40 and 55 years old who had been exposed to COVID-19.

The CDR3 sequence: CASSEGHDRGHEQYF. The CDR3 DNA follows: TGCGCCAGCAGTGAGGGTCATGACAGGGGGCACGAGCAGTACTTC. The chain joins TRBV10-2 to TRBJ2-7; TRBD1 aligns across 10 bases. Trimming at V came to 2 bases and at J to 5 bases, leaving 6 bases not matched to a gene. This CDR3 region has 15 residues. The germline V gene encodes CDR1 WSHSY and CDR2 SAAADI.

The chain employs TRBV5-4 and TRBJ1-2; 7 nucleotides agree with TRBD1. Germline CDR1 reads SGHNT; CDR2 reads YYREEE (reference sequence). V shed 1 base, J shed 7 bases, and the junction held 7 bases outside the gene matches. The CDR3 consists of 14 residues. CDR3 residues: CASSLWAGGGGYTF. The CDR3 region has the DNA TGTGCCAGCAGCTTGTGGGCAGGGGGAGGTGGCTACACCTTC.

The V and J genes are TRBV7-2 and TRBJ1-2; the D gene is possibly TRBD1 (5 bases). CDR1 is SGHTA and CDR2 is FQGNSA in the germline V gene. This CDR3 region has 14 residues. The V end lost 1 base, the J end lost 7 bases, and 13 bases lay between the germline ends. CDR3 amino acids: CASSLDAGLSGYTF. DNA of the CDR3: TGTGCCAGCAGCTTAGATGCAGGGCTATCTGGCTACACCTTC.

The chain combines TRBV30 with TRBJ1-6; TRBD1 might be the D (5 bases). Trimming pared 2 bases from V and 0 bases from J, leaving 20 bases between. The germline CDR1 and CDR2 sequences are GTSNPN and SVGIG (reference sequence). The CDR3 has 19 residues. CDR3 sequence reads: CAWSHRSKSRVSYNSPLHF. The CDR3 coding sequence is TGTGCCTGGAGTCACAGGTCCAAATCCAGAGTCTCCTATAATTCACCCCTCCACTTT.

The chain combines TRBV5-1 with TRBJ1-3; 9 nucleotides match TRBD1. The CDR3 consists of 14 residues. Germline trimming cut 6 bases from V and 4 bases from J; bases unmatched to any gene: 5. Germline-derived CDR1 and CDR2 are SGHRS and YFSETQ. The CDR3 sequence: CASKGQGEGNTIYF. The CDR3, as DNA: TGCGCCAGCAAGGGACAGGGCGAAGGAAACACCATATATTTT.

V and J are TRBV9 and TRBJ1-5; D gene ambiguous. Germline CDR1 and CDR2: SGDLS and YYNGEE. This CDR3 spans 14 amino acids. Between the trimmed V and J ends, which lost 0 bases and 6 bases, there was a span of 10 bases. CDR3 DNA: TGTGCCAGCAGCGTAGAAGATTGGGCTCAGCCCCAGCATTTT. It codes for CASSVEDWAQPQHF.

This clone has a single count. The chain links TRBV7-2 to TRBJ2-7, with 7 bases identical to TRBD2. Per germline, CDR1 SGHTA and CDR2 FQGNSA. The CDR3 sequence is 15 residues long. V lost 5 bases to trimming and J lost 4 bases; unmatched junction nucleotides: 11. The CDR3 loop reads CASSLLRSGNYEQYF. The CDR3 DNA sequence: TGTGCCAGCAGCCTACTGAGGAGCGGGAATTACGAGCAGTACTTC.

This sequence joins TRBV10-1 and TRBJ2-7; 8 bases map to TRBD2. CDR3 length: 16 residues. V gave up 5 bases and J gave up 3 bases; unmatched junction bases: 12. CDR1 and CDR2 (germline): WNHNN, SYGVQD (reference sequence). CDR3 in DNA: TGCGCCAGCAGTCCACCAAGGAGCGGGAGTGGCTACGAGCAGTACTTC. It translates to CASSPPRSGSGYEQYF.

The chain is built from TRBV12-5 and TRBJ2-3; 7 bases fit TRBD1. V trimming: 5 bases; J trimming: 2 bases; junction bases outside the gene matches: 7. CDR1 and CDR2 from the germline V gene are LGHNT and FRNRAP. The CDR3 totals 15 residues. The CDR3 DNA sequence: TGTGCTAGTGGTCCATGGGACAGTCTCACAGATACGCAGTATTTT. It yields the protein CASGPWDSLTDTQYF.

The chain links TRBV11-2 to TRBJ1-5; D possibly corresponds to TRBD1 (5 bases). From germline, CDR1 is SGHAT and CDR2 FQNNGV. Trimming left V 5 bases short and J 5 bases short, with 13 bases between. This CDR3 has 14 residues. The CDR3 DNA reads TGTGCCAGCAGCCTAGGGACTTTAGATCAGCCCCAGCATTTT. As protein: CASSLGTLDQPQHF.

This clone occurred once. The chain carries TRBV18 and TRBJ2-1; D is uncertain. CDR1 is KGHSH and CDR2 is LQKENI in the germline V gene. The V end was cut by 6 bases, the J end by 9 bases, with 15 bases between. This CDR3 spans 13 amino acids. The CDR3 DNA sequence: TGTGCCAGCTCGTCTAGTCTCTTGGCTGAGCAGTTCTTC. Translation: CASSSSLLAEQFF.

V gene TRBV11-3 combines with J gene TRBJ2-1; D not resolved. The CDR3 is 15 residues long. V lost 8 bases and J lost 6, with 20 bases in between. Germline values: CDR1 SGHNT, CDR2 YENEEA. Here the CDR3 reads CASLMASAVPNEQFF. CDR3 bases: TGTGCCAGCCTTATGGCGAGTGCGGTCCCCAATGAGCAGTTCTTC.

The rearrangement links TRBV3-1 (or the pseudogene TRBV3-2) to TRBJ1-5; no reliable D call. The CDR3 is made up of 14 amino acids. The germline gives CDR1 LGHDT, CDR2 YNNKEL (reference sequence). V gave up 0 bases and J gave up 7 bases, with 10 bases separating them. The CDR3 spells CASSQEIESQPQHF. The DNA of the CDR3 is TGTGCCAGCAGCCAAGAGATCGAAAGCCAGCCCCAGCATTTT.

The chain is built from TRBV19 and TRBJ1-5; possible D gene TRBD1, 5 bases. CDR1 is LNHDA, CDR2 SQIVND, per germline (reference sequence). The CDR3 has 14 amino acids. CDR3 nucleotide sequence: TGTGCTTCTGGTAGGGGAACCCCCAATCAGCCCCAGCATTTT. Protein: CASGRGTPNQPQHF. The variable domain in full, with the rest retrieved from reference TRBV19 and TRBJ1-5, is DGGITQSPKYLFRKEGQNVTLSCEQNLNHDAMYWYRQDPGQGLRLIYYSQIVNDFQKGDIAEGYSVSREKKESFPLTVTSAQKNPTAFYLCASGRGTPNQPQHFGDGTRLSIL.

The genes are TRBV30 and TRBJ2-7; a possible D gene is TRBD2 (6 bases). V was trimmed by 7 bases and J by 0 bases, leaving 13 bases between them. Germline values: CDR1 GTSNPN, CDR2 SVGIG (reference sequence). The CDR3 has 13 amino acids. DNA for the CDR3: TGTGCCTTGAAGCGGGTACCCTCCTACGAGCAGTACTTC. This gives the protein CALKRVPSYEQYF.

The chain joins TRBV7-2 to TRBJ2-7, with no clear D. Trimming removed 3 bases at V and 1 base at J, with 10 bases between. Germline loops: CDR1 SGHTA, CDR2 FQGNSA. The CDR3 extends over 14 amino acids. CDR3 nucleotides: TGTGCCAGCAGCTTCGACTCAGTTTCCTACGAGCAGTACTTC. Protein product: CASSFDSVSYEQYF.

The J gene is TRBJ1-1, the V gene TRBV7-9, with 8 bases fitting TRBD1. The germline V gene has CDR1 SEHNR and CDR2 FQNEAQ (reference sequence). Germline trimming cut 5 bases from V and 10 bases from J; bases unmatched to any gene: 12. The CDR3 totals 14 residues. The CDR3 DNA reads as TGTGCCAGCAGCCCATCCAGGGGGCGCGGGACAGCTTTCTTT. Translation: CASSPSRGRGTAFF.

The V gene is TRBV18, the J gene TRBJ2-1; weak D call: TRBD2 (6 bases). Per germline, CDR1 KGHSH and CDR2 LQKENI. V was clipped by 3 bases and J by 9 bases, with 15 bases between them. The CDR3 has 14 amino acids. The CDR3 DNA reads TGTGCCAGCTCACCCTCCGGGACTCTAGCTGAGCAGTTCTTC. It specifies CASSPSGTLAEQFF.

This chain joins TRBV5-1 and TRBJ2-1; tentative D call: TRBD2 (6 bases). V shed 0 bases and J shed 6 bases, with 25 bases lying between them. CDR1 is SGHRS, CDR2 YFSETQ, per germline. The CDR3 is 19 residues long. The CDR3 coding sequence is TGCGCCAGCAGCTTGGCGGCCAGGGAAGGGAGGTTATTCTTCAATGAGCAGTTCTTC. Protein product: CASSLAAREGRLFFNEQFF.

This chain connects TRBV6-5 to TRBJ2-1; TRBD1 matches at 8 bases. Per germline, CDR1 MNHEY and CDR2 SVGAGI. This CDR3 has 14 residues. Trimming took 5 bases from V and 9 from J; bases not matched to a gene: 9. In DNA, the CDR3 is TGTGCCAGCAGTCCGGGACAGGTTAGAGGTGAGCAGTTCTTC. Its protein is CASSPGQVRGEQFF.

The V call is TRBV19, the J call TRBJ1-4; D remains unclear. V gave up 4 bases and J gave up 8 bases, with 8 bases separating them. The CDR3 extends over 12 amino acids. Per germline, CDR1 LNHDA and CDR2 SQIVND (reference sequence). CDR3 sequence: CASSNPREKLFF. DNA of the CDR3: TGTGCCAGTAGTAATCCGCGGGAAAAACTGTTTTTT. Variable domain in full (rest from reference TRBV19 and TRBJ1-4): DGGITQSPKYLFRKEGQNVTLSCEQNLNHDAMYWYRQDPGQGLRLIYYSQIVNDFQKGDIAEGYSVSREKKESFPLTVTSAQKNPTAFYLCASSNPREKLFFGSGTQLSVL.

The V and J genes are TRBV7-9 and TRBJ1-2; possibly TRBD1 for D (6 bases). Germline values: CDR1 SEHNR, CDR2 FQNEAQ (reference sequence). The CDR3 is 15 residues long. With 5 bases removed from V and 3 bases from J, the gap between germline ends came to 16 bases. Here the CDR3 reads CASSTGQRPYYGYTF. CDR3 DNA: TGTGCCAGCAGCACCGGACAGCGGCCGTACTATGGCTACACCTTC.

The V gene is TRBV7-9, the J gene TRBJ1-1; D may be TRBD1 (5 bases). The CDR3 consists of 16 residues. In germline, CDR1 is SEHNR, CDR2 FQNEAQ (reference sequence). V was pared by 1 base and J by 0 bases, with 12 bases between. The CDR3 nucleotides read TGTGCCAGCAGCTTAGGACAGCCAACCTTGAACACTGAAGCTTTCTTT. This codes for CASSLGQPTLNTEAFF.